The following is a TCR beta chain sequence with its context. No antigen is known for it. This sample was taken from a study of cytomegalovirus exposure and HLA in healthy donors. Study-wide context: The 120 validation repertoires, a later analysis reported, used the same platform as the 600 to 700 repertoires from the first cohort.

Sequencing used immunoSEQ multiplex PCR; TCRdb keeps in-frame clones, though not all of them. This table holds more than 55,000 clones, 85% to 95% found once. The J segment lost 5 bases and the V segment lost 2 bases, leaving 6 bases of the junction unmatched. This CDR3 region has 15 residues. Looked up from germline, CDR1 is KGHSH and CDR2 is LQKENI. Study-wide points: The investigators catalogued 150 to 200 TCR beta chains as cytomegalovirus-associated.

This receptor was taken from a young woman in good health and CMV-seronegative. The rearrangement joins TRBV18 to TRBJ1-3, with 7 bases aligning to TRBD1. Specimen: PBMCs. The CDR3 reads CASSPSGTVRNTIYF. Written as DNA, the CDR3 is TGTGCCAGCTCACCATCTGGGACAGTAAGAAACACCATATATTTT.